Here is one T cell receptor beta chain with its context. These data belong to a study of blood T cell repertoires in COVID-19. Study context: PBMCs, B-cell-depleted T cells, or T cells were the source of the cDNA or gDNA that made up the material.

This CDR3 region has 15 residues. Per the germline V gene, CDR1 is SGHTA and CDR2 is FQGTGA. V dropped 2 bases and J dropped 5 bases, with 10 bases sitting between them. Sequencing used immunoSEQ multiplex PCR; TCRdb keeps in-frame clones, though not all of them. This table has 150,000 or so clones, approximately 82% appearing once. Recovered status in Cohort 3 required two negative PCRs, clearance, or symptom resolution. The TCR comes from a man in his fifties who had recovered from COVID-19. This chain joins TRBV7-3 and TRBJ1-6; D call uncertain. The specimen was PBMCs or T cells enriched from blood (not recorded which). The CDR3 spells CASSLEGRDNSPLHF. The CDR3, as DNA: TGTGCCAGCAGCTTAGAGGGTCGGGATAATTCACCCCTCCACTTT.